This TCR beta chain was captured in a study of OX40 agonist ivuxolimab in advanced cancers. Study-level background: The dose of intravenous ivuxolimab that patients received every 2 weeks ranged from 0.01 to 10 mg/kg. Partial responses were achieved by three patients, of whom one had hepatocellular carcinoma and two had cutaneous melanoma. Study results and limitations: On average, a greater number of expanded clones characterised CD8+ T cells relative to CD4+.

The J segment lost 5 bases and the V segment lost 4 bases, leaving 10 bases of the junction unmatched. Germline V gene data show CDR1 as SGHDT and CDR2 as YYEEEE. This CDR3 has 16 residues. Profiled with immunoSEQ multiplex PCR; TCRdb holds only in-frame clones, not every one. The sample contains 100,000 or so clones, more than 80% of which appear only once. This clone was counted a few times. Antigen specificity is unknown. The chain uses TRBV5-6 and TRBJ2-3; TRBD2 agrees at 10 bases. This receptor was taken from an adult with an advanced solid tumor such as melanoma, head and neck, liver or kidney cancer. Sequencing used CD4+ or CD8+ T cells sorted from blood, obtained in a trial of the OX40 agonist ivuxolimab. This chain's CDR3 is CASSKIAGGREDTQYF. The CDR3, as DNA: TGTGCCAGCAGCAAGATAGCGGGGGGCCGGGAAGATACGCAGTATTTT.